The 5 T cell receptor beta chains below come from one sample, sequenced in a study of technical replicates of blood from a few donors. Sequencing used immunoSEQ multiplex PCR; TCRdb keeps in-frame clones, though not all of them. The table has 60,000 to 90,000 clones, about 97% seen once; the top ten hold almost 0.3%. Sequencing was carried out using T cells isolated from PBMCs. These TCRs come from a human donor in good health.

The chain has TRBV27 and TRBJ1-2; D is unresolved. The V end was cut by 3 bases, the J end by 3 bases, with 8 bases between. Per germline, CDR1 MNHEY and CDR2 SMNVEV (reference sequence). The CDR3 length is 13 residues. Here the CDR3 reads CASSFALHYGYTF. The DNA of the CDR3 is TGTGCCAGCAGTTTCGCACTCCACTATGGCTACACCTTC.

This chain uses TRBV28 with TRBJ2-1, with D perhaps TRBD1 (6 bases). Germline CDR1 MDHEN, CDR2 SYDVKM. Trimming stripped 2 bases from V and 0 bases from J, with 14 bases between. This CDR3 region has 17 residues. Here the CDR3 DNA reads TGTGCCAGCAGTTTAATCTCAGGGGTTAGCTCCTACAATGAGCAGTTCTTC. Residues: CASSLISGVSSYNEQFF.

J is TRBJ1-1 and V is TRBV6-5, with a weak D call TRBD1 (5 bases). CDR3 size: 11 residues. Germline V lookup: CDR1 MNHEY, CDR2 SVGAGI. The V gene lost 6 bases and the J gene lost 5 bases, with 7 bases spanning the gap. In DNA form, the CDR3 reads TGTGCCAGCAGGGGGACTACTGAAGCTTTCTTT. Translated: CASRGTTEAFF.

The V call is TRBV25-1, the J call TRBJ2-1; possibly TRBD2 for D (6 bases). V was cut by 6 bases and J by 4 bases, with 13 bases left in between. Looked up from germline, CDR1 is MGHDK and CDR2 is SYGVNS. This CDR3 region has 14 residues. For the CDR3, the DNA is TGTGCCAGCAGAGGTAGCGGCAATTACAATGAGCAGTTCTTC. This codes for CASRGSGNYNEQFF.

The chain links TRBV28 to TRBJ2-5, with TRBD2 matching 13 bases. V lost 5 bases, J lost 4 bases, and 7 bases stayed unmatched. CDR1 and CDR2 from the germline V gene are MDHEN and SYDVKM. This CDR3 comprises 16 residues. In nucleotides, the CDR3 is TGTGCCAGCAGTCCAAGGACTAGCGGGAGTTTAGAGACCCAGTACTTC. Translating gives CASSPRTSGSLETQYF.